This T cell receptor (beta chain) is drawn from a study of radiation and T cells in renal cell carcinoma. Study-level results: In nephrectomy-only tumors, top 100 clonotypes averaged roughly 43%, versus about 50% irradiated. Irradiated tumors held more dominant CDR3 motifs than control tumors.

For this clone: Its antigen is unknown.

Noted treatment: treatment-naive control, cytoreductive nephrectomy. Control tumors came from treatment-naive patients without prior radiation. Sequenced control tumors were from about a dozen males and several females, median age about 50. The repertoire was sequenced with immunoSEQ multiplex PCR; TCRdb's copy has only in-frame clones and lacks some. The table includes roughly 5,600 clones, 68% detected once. This TCR came from a human donor with renal cell carcinoma. Sequencing was performed on tumor tissue, taken from a patient whose treatment was nephrectomy without radiotherapy.

In nucleotides, the CDR3 is TGCGCCAGCGCCTCGGGGGCCTCGAACACCGGGGAGCTGTTTTTT. It is translated as CASASGASNTGELFF. The V gene is TRBV5-1, the J gene TRBJ2-2; D might be TRBD1 or TRBD2, each matching 6 bases. CDR3 length: 15 residues. The germline V gene has CDR1 SGHRS and CDR2 YFSETQ. V lost 7 bases, J lost 0 bases, and 13 bases lay in between.